The 27 T cell receptor beta chains below were found in one sample sequenced in a study of blood T cell repertoires in COVID-19. Libraries were prepared by immunoSEQ multiplex PCR; TCRdb keeps only in-frame clonotypes and omits some of them. The sample lists 150,000 to 200,000 clones, about nine tenths occurring once. Source material: peripheral blood. The origin of the receptors is a woman aged 55-75 years with COVID-19, enrolled during active disease.

This clone has only a few counts. The V call is TRBV7-9, the J call TRBJ1-5; 9 bases fit TRBD1. The ends lost 3 bases at V and 7 bases at J; junction bases unmatched: 13. Germline V gene sequence: CDR1 SEHNR, CDR2 FQNEAQ (reference sequence). The CDR3 runs to 17 residues. The DNA for the CDR3 is TGTGCCAGCAGCTTCGAGGGCGACAGGGGGAGGGGACAGCCCCAGCATTTT. Its protein is CASSFEGDRGRGQPQHF.

The rearrangement links TRBV18 to TRBJ1-2; TRBD1 aligns across 11 bases. The germline gives CDR1 KGHSH, CDR2 LQKENI. The J segment lost 3 bases and the V segment lost 3 bases, leaving 6 bases of the junction unmatched. This CDR3 spans 16 amino acids. CDR3 amino acids: CASSPRVGQGDYGYTF. The CDR3 DNA follows: TGTGCCAGCTCACCTCGCGTGGGACAGGGGGACTATGGCTACACCTTC.

The genes are TRBV6-5 and TRBJ1-5; D is unresolved. V was cut by 7 bases and J by 7 bases, with 14 bases left in between. The CDR3 length is 13 residues. The germline V gene has CDR1 MNHEY and CDR2 SVGAGI. The CDR3 bases are TGTGCCAGCACCGACCGGGGAGAACAGCCCCAGCATTTT. The encoded protein is CASTDRGEQPQHF.

The rearrangement uses TRBV20-1 and TRBJ1-6, with a possible D match to TRBD1 (6 bases). The V gene's germline CDR1 is DFQATT and CDR2 SNEGSKA (reference sequence). The CDR3 has 15 amino acids. V was pared by 3 bases and J by 5 bases, with 14 bases between. The CDR3 sequence is CSASYPRGNNSPLHF. Written as DNA, the CDR3 is TGCAGTGCTAGTTACCCCAGGGGAAATAATTCACCCCTCCACTTT.

The gene calls are TRBV3-1 (or the pseudogene TRBV3-2) and TRBJ2-7; TRBD1 aligns across 8 bases. CDR3 length: 14 amino acids. Germline V gene sequence: CDR1 LGHDT, CDR2 YNNKEL (reference sequence). V trimming: 1 base; J trimming: 7 bases; junction bases outside the gene matches: 6. As DNA, the CDR3 is TGTGCCAGCAGCCAAGCCCAGGGGGCGGGGGAGCAGTACTTC. This gives the protein CASSQAQGAGEQYF.

The rearrangement links TRBV5-4 to TRBJ2-7; a possible D gene is TRBD2 (5 bases). V dropped 4 bases and J dropped 6 bases, with 14 bases sitting between them. The CDR3 sequence is 13 residues long. Germline CDR1 is SGHNT and CDR2 is YYREEE (reference sequence). In DNA, the CDR3 is TGTGCCAGCAGCCGCCGGGGAAGCATCGAGCAGTACTTC. Protein product: CASSRRGSIEQYF.

In DNA, the CDR3 is TGTGCCAGCAGTTTTTCGGTTGAAGCTTTCTTT. Residues: CASSFSVEAFF. The chain uses TRBV12-3 or TRBV12-4 and TRBJ1-1; no firm D call. V lost 3 bases, J lost 7 bases, and 6 bases lay in between. The CDR3 consists of 11 residues.

This chain links TRBV27 with TRBJ2-7, with 8 bases lining up with TRBD2. In germline, CDR1 is MNHEY, CDR2 SMNVEV (reference sequence). V lost 3 bases and J lost 6; bases outside the gene matches: 10. The CDR3 extends over 15 amino acids. As DNA, the CDR3 is TGTGCCAGCAGTTTTGGGCGGGAGGTCCTTGGCGAGCAGTACTTC. This codes for CASSFGREVLGEQYF.

The rearrangement links TRBV9 to TRBJ2-3; tentatively, D is TRBD1 (6 bases). V lost 3 bases and J 4 bases, leaving 12 bases between the germline ends. CDR1 SGDLS and CDR2 YYNGEE come from the germline V gene. This CDR3 contains 14 residues. This CDR3 is CASSERGSADTQYF. For the CDR3, the DNA is TGTGCCAGCAGCGAGAGGGGGAGCGCAGATACGCAGTATTTT.

The V call is TRBV9, the J call TRBJ2-3; possibly TRBD2 for D (5 bases). CDR3 length: 15 amino acids. Deletions cut 2 bases from V and 1 base from J, with 11 bases between. Germline V gene data show CDR1 as SGDLS and CDR2 as YYNGEE. The CDR3 nucleotides are TGTGCCAGCAGCGTCTTTGATAGCGGCACAGATACGCAGTATTTT. As protein: CASSVFDSGTDTQYF.

The DNA of the CDR3 is TGTGCCAGCAGTGCGGGCAATCAGCCCCAGCATTTT. It codes for CASSAGNQPQHF. The rearrangement joins TRBV28 to TRBJ1-5, with D hard to call. Trimming pared 5 bases from V and 2 bases from J, leaving 4 bases between. This CDR3 is built from 12 residues. Germline V CDR1 and CDR2: MDHEN, SYDVKM.

This chain connects TRBV5-6 to TRBJ2-4; D uncertain. The CDR3 runs 16 residues. Deletions cut 2 bases from V and 0 bases from J, with 12 bases between. Per germline, CDR1 SGHDT and CDR2 YYEEEE. Here the CDR3 DNA reads TGTGCCAGCAGCTTTGCCGGGTTGATAGCCAAAAACATTCAGTACTTC. Translated: CASSFAGLIAKNIQYF.

The rearrangement uses TRBV12-1 and TRBJ2-5; the DNA was not used to check the table's D call, TRBD2. TRBV12-1 is tagged as a pseudogene. The CDR3 totals 13 residues. CDR3 amino acids: CAPASGAQETQYF. CDR3 coding DNA: TGTGCGCCTGCCAGCGGAGCGCAAGAGACCCAGTACTTC.

The V and J genes are TRBV11-3 and TRBJ2-3, with D uncertain. Germline V lookup: CDR1 SGHNT, CDR2 YENEEA. The CDR3 has 15 amino acids. Deletions cut 0 bases from V and 0 bases from J, with 7 bases between. In DNA form, the CDR3 reads TGTGCCAGCAGCTTAGATCTCCTAAGCACAGATACGCAGTATTTT. This encodes CASSLDLLSTDTQYF.

There are a few counts of this clone. The same CDR3 also results from other DNA sequences found in this sample. V gene TRBV3-1 (or the pseudogene TRBV3-2) combines with J gene TRBJ2-3; possibly TRBD2 for D (6 bases). The CDR3 spans 15 residues. The V gene lost 3 bases and the J gene lost 3 bases, with 13 bases spanning the gap. CDR1 and CDR2 from the germline V gene are LGHDT and YNNKEL (reference sequence). This chain's CDR3 is CASSQSGAGTDTQYF. The CDR3 DNA is TGTGCCAGCAGCCAGTCGGGAGCCGGGACAGATACGCAGTATTTT.

The chain links TRBV12-3 or TRBV12-4 to TRBJ2-1; D gene uncertain. The CDR3 runs 10 residues. V lost 7 bases, J lost 7 bases, and 5 bases lay in between. CDR3 bases: TGTGCCAGCACCCTGAATGAGCAGTTCTTC. It translates to CASTLNEQFF.

On this clone itself: An end of the junction differs from the germline gene, which may be a read error. This rearrangement joins TRBV5-1 to TRBJ2-5, with a possible D match to TRBD2 (6 bases). The V gene's germline CDR1 is SGHRS and CDR2 YFSETQ. This CDR3 is 11 amino acids long. CDR3 bases: TGCGCCAGCAGAGCGGGTGAGACTCAGTACTTC. It is translated as CASRAGETQYF.

The chain couples TRBV5-1 to TRBJ2-6; a possible D gene is TRBD1 (5 bases). V lost 5 bases to trimming and J lost 0 bases, with 15 bases between them. Germline CDR1 and CDR2: SGHRS and YFSETQ. The CDR3 length is 17 residues. CDR3 nucleotides: TGCGCCAGCAGTCGCGTAAGACAGTTCTCTGGGGCCAACGTCCTGACTTTC. This encodes CASSRVRQFSGANVLTF.

The V and J genes are TRBV7-2 and TRBJ2-7, with 10 bases fitting TRBD2. CDR3 size: 14 residues. Germline V gene lookup returns CDR1 SGHTA and CDR2 FQGNSA. With 5 bases clipped from V and 5 bases from J, the junction kept 6 bases outside the gene matches. Here the CDR3 DNA reads TGTGCCAGCAGCCCACTAGCGGGAAGAGACGAGCAGTACTTC. Protein: CASSPLAGRDEQYF.

The chain is built from TRBV19 and TRBJ1-1; 7 bases align to TRBD1. This CDR3 comprises 17 residues. CDR1 is LNHDA, CDR2 SQIVND, per germline (reference sequence). J was trimmed by 0 bases and V by 5 bases; bases with no gene match: 12. In DNA, the CDR3 is TGTGCCAGTAGTCTCCGGGCAGGGGGTAACATGAACACTGAAGCTTTCTTT. This encodes CASSLRAGGNMNTEAFF.

The chain has TRBV6-6 and TRBJ2-7; 8 bases fit TRBD1. The germline V gene encodes CDR1 MNHNY and CDR2 SVGAGI (reference sequence). This CDR3 spans 14 amino acids. Trimming removed 5 bases from V and 5 bases from J; junction bases left unmatched: 8. In nucleotides, the CDR3 is TGTGCCAGCAGTGTGGACAGGGCATCGCACGAGCAGTACTTC. Amino acids: CASSVDRASHEQYF.

The V and J genes are TRBV7-9 and TRBJ1-5, with TRBD1 as a possible D gene (5 bases). CDR1 and CDR2 (germline): SEHNR, FQNEAQ (reference sequence). V gave up 2 bases and J gave up 0 bases, with 14 bases separating them. The length of the CDR3 is 17 residues. CDR3 sequence: CASSLFQGGYSNQPQHF. CDR3 bases: TGTGCCAGCAGCTTATTTCAGGGAGGATATAGCAATCAGCCCCAGCATTTT.

This clone was found a few times. This chain's CDR3 is CASSRGQRNSPLHF. DNA for the CDR3: TGTGCCAGCAGCCGGGGACAGCGTAATTCACCCCTCCACTTT. The chain recombines TRBV7-9 with TRBJ1-6, with TRBD1 matching 7 bases. V lost 5 bases, J lost 6 bases, and 4 bases stayed unmatched. This CDR3 spans 14 amino acids. The germline gives CDR1 SEHNR, CDR2 FQNEAQ (reference sequence).

J is TRBJ1-1 and V is TRBV28; TRBD1 aligns across 8 bases. J was trimmed by 6 bases and V by 2 bases; bases with no gene match: 5. CDR3 length: 14 amino acids. CDR1 and CDR2 (germline): MDHEN, SYDVKM. The chain's CDR3 is CASSLQGAVAEAFF. Here the CDR3 DNA reads TGTGCCAGCAGTTTACAGGGGGCGGTCGCTGAAGCTTTCTTT.

In this sample, this clone turned up once. The chain combines TRBV6-5 with TRBJ1-5, with D perhaps TRBD1 (6 bases). The CDR3 covers 15 residues. Germline CDR1 MNHEY, CDR2 SVGAGI. V was pared by 6 bases and J by 0 bases, with 12 bases between. This CDR3 is CASRAGDGSNQPQHF. The CDR3 DNA follows: TGTGCCAGCAGAGCAGGGGACGGTAGCAATCAGCCCCAGCATTTT.

The chain employs TRBV9 and TRBJ2-7; D is uncertain. V was cut by 0 bases and J by 2 bases, with 9 bases left in between. Looked up from germline, CDR1 is SGDLS and CDR2 is YYNGEE. This CDR3 has 14 amino acids. This CDR3 is CASSVGAEPYEQYF. CDR3 nucleotides: TGTGCCAGCAGCGTAGGGGCAGAACCCTACGAGCAGTACTTC.

The gene calls are TRBV4-2 and TRBJ2-3; 7 bases fit TRBD2. Germline assignment: CDR1 LGHNA and CDR2 YNFKEQ. The V gene end was trimmed by 3 bases and the J gene end by 6 bases; junction bases not matched to a gene: 12. The CDR3 spans 16 residues. The CDR3 sequence is CASSQGREILPDTQYF. CDR3 DNA: TGTGCCAGCAGCCAGGGGCGGGAGATTCTTCCGGATACGCAGTATTTT.